This T cell receptor (beta chain) stems from a study of blood T cell repertoires in COVID-19. Original methodology: Estimation of nucleated cell counts relied on the amplification of reference gene primers. Data came from immunoSEQ multiplex PCR; TCRdb stores just in-frame clones and leaves some out. The DNA gave D and trimming, while V, J and clone size come from that table. The sample yields some 200,000 clones, 87% seen once. CDR1 is SEHNR, CDR2 FQNEAQ, per germline (reference sequence). The CDR3 is 15 amino acids. With V trimmed by 0 bases and J by 7 bases, 5 bases remained unmatched. Sequencing used peripheral blood. This chain uses TRBV7-9 with TRBJ2-1, with 8 bases aligning to TRBD2. The source of this sequence is a woman aged 18-30 years who had recovered from COVID-19. The CDR3 region is CASSLASGSSNEQFF. CDR3 DNA sequence: TGTGCCAGCAGCTTAGCCAGCGGGAGTTCTAATGAGCAGTTCTTC.